The 9 T cell receptor beta chains presented below share a single source sample, sequenced in a study of blood T cell repertoires in COVID-19. Assay: immunoSEQ multiplex PCR; the TCRdb copy retains only in-frame clones and omits some. The table shows roughly 180,000 clones, with approximately 88% occurring only once. What was sequenced was PBMCs or T cells enriched from blood (not recorded which). The receptors originated from a woman aged 55-69 years who had recovered from COVID-19.

The rearrangement uses TRBV5-8 and TRBJ1-4; D is unclear. There are 12 residues in the CDR3. Germline CDR1 and CDR2: SGHTS and YDEGEE. V lost 4 bases and J lost 5, with 6 bases in between. The CDR3 region has the DNA TGTGCCAGCAGCGGTAGCAATGAAAAACTGTTTTTT. Its translation: CASSGSNEKLFF.

This chain joins TRBV4-1 and TRBJ2-5; 11 nucleotides align to TRBD2. V lost 2 bases, J lost 1 base, and 3 bases stayed unmatched. The CDR3 is made up of 16 amino acids. The germline V gene has CDR1 MGHRA and CDR2 YSYEKL. This CDR3 reads CASSQTSGGAQETQYF. For the CDR3, the DNA is TGCGCCAGCAGCCAAACTAGCGGGGGAGCCCAAGAGACCCAGTACTTC.

V gene TRBV6-5 combines with J gene TRBJ1-1; no clear D gene. Germline CDR1 MNHEY, CDR2 SVGAGI. The CDR3 length is 15 residues. The V gene lost 2 bases and the J gene lost 0 bases, with 10 bases spanning the gap. This CDR3 is CASSYAGRVNTEAFF. CDR3 nucleotide sequence: TGTGCCAGCAGTTACGCGGGGAGGGTGAACACTGAAGCTTTCTTT.

The chain combines TRBV12-5 with TRBJ2-3, with no clear D. Between the trimmed V and J ends, which lost 5 bases and 6 bases, there was a span of 15 bases. Germline CDR1 is LGHNT and CDR2 is FRNRAP. This CDR3 has 14 residues. CDR3 sequence reads: CASGGLLSSDTQYF. The DNA for the CDR3 is TGTGCTAGTGGTGGTCTACTCTCATCGGATACGCAGTATTTT.

V gene TRBV19 combines with J gene TRBJ2-7; perhaps TRBD1 as D (6 bases). The ends were cut back, 3 bases at V and 2 bases at J, with 8 bases in the middle. The germline CDR1 and CDR2 sequences are LNHDA and SQIVND (reference sequence). This CDR3 comprises 13 residues. CDR3 nucleotide sequence: TGTGCCAGTAGTATCAAGGGGGCCTACGAGCAGTACTTC. This codes for CASSIKGAYEQYF.

The chain has TRBV5-1 and TRBJ2-3; possibly TRBD1 for D (5 bases). Deletions cut 5 bases from V and 3 bases from J, with 16 bases between. The CDR3 consists of 15 residues. Per the germline V gene, CDR1 is SGHRS and CDR2 is YFSETQ. The DNA of the CDR3 is TGCGCCAGCAGTCCTTTGGACACGAGAACAGATACGCAGTATTTT. Amino acid sequence: CASSPLDTRTDTQYF.

This chain joins TRBV2 and TRBJ1-1, with 7 bases identical to TRBD1. CDR3 length equals 13 residues. Trimming at V came to 3 bases and at J to 12 bases, leaving 10 bases not matched to a gene. The germline gives CDR1 SNHLY, CDR2 FYNNEI. The CDR3 nucleotides are TGTGCCAGCAGTGACCCCCCGCCAGGGGGAACTTTCTTT. Its protein is CASSDPPPGGTFF.

This clone showed up just a few times. The rearrangement links TRBV11-2 to TRBJ1-1, with TRBD1 identical over 7 bases. CDR1 and CDR2 (germline): SGHAT, FQNNGV. V gave up 5 bases and J gave up 4 bases; unmatched junction bases: 10. This CDR3 contains 15 residues. The CDR3 reads CASSMTPAGGTEAFF. The DNA of the CDR3 is TGTGCCAGCAGCATGACCCCGGCAGGGGGCACTGAAGCTTTCTTT. Full variable domain (outside the CDR3, taken from reference TRBV11-2 and TRBJ1-1): EAGVAQSPRYKIIEKRQSVAFWCNPISGHATLYWYQQILGQGPKLLIQFQNNGVVDDSQLPKDRFSAERLKGVDSTLKIQPAKLEDSAVYLCASSMTPAGGTEAFFGQGTRLTVV.

The chain recombines TRBV19 with TRBJ2-2; D uncertain. Germline loops: CDR1 LNHDA, CDR2 SQIVND (reference sequence). This CDR3 has 12 residues. V lost 5 bases and J 5 bases, leaving 6 bases between the germline ends. The CDR3 region is CASSSLTGELFF. CDR3 bases: TGTGCCAGTAGTTCCCTAACCGGGGAGCTGTTTTTT.